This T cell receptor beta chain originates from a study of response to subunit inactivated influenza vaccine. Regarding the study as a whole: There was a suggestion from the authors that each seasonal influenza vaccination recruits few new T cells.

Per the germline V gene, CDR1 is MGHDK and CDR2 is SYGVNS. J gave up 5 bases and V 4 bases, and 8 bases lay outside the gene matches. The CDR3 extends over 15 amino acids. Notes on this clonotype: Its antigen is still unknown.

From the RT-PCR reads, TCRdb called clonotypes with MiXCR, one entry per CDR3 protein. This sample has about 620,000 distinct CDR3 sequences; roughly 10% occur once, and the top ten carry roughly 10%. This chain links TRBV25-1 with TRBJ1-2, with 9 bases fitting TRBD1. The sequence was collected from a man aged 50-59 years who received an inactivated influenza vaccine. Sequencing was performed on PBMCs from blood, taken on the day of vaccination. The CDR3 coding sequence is TGTGCCAGCAGTGGTCCCGGGACAGGGTCGTATGGCTACACCTTC. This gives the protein CASSGPGTGSYGYTF.